The rows below give T cell receptor beta chains drawn from one sample of a study of shared clonotypes between healthy human individuals. The assay was immunoSEQ multiplex PCR, and TCRdb's table has in-frame clones only and misses some. The data show about 2 million clones, 90% to 95% seen once. The specimen sequenced was naive CD4+ T cells sorted from blood. All receptors derive from a man between 18 and 29 years old in good health. CDR3s include the opening cysteine and the closing phenylalanine or tryptophan. Fields, in order: clone size, D gene, CDR3 length, V gene, J gene, CDR3 protein, CDR3 DNA. D genes are given only for firm matches. Expanded clones get a size class; other rows say once, few or many, or leave the size out.

NA	NA	14	TRBV5-1	TRBJ2-3	CASSRSGSTDTQYF	TGCGCCAGCAGCCGCAGCGGTTCCACAGATACGCAGTATTTT
NA	NA	15	TRBV7-2	TRBJ1-5	CASSLVGGKNQPQHF	TGTGCCAGCAGCTTAGTCGGGGGGAAAAATCAGCCCCAGCATTTT
NA	NA	14	TRBV5-1	TRBJ2-5	CASSLAGIAVAQYF	TGCGCCAGCAGCTTGGCCGGGATTGCAGTAGCCCAGTACTTC
NA	TRBD2	15	TRBV7-9	TRBJ2-1	CASRRLADDNNEQFF	TGTGCCAGCAGAAGACTAGCGGATGACAACAATGAGCAGTTCTTC
NA	TRBD2	20	TRBV6-1	TRBJ2-5	CASSEALRPGRGGGRETQYF	TGTGCCAGCAGTGAAGCGCTTCGCCCAGGGCGGGGGGGAGGCCGGGAGACCCAGTACTTC
NA	NA	13	TRBV10-3	TRBJ1-1	CAISAGTNTEAFF	TGTGCCATCAGTGCCGGCACAAACACTGAAGCTTTCTTT
NA	NA	15	TRBV6-4	TRBJ1-1	CASSALPGMNTEAFF	TGTGCCAGCAGTGCTTTACCGGGGATGAACACTGAAGCTTTCTTT
NA	TRBD2	15	TRBV9	TRBJ2-7	CASSIAGGSSYEQYF	TGTGCCAGCAGCATCGCGGGGGGCTCCTCCTACGAGCAGTACTTC
NA	TRBD2	15	TRBV5-1	TRBJ2-3	CASSGPAGDSGTQYF	TGCGCCAGCTCAGGGCCAGCGGGAGATTCAGGGACGCAGTATTTT
NA	NA	14	TRBV7-6	TRBJ2-7	CASSLGPGAYEQYF	TGTGCCAGCAGCTTAGGCCCGGGGGCCTACGAGCAGTACTTC
NA	TRBD1	16	TRBV5-6	TRBJ2-5	CASRRNRGLPQETQYF	TGTGCCAGCAGACGTAACAGGGGCCTGCCTCAAGAGACCCAGTACTTC
NA	NA	15	TRBV7-2	TRBJ1-5	CASSLAGGTWQPQHF	TGTGCCAGCAGCTTAGCAGGGGGGACGTGGCAGCCCCAGCATTTT
NA	NA	14	TRBV5-8	TRBJ2-7	CASKGGVSSYEQYF	TGTGCCAGCAAGGGCGGTGTAAGCTCCTACGAGCAGTACTTC
NA	NA	15	TRBV6-6	TRBJ1-5	CASSYQTGSNQPQHF	TGTGCCAGCAGTTACCAAACAGGGAGCAATCAGCCCCAGCATTTT
NA	NA	17	TRBV7-9	TRBJ2-3	CASSLAGSGRATDTQYF	TGTGCCAGCAGCTTAGCAGGGAGCGGCAGGGCGACAGATACGCAGTATTTT
NA	NA	16	TRBV30	TRBJ2-2	CAWSGGPSFGTGELFF	TGTGCCTGGAGTGGGGGGCCCTCTTTTGGCACCGGGGAGCTGTTTTTT
few	NA	15	TRBV10-3	TRBJ1-6	CAINGGRGEDSPLHF	TGTGCCATCAATGGTGGCAGGGGCGAGGATTCACCCCTCCACTTT
NA	NA	16	TRBV6-1	TRBJ1-5	CASSEGTGSRNQPQHF	TGTGCCAGCAGTGAAGGTACAGGGAGTCGCAATCAGCCCCAGCATTTT
NA	NA	15	TRBV5-6	TRBJ1-1	CASSSPRVPDTEAFF	TGTGCCAGCAGCAGCCCCCGGGTGCCAGACACTGAAGCTTTCTTT
NA	NA	12	TRBV30	TRBJ2-7	CAWSVSLGGQYF	TGTGCCTGGAGCGTGTCCTTAGGGGGGCAGTACTTC
NA	NA	13	TRBV11-2	TRBJ1-2	CASSYGASYGYTF	TGTGCCAGCAGCTACGGAGCAAGTTATGGCTACACCTTC
NA	TRBD1	13	TRBV30	TRBJ2-7	CAWSSQGAGEQYF	TGTGCCTGGAGTTCTCAGGGGGCGGGCGAGCAGTACTTC
NA	NA	14	TRBV11-2	TRBJ1-1	CASSQTRKGTEAFF	TGTGCCAGCAGCCAGACTAGAAAGGGCACTGAAGCTTTCTTT
NA	NA	13	TRBV7-9	TRBJ1-1	CASSLGPGGVAFF	TGTGCCAGCAGCTTAGGACCCGGGGGGGTGGCTTTCTTT
NA	NA	13	TRBV7-2	TRBJ2-2	CASRLTVTGELFF	TGTGCCAGCAGGCTTACAGTCACCGGGGAGCTGTTTTTT
NA	NA	13	TRBV6-5	TRBJ2-3	CASKRTLGDTQYF	TGTGCCAGCAAAAGGACCCTCGGGGATACGCAGTATTTT
NA	NA	15	TRBV29-1	TRBJ2-1	CSVETAGRSYNEQFF	TGCAGCGTTGAAACCGCAGGGAGGTCCTACAATGAGCAGTTCTTC
NA	NA	11	TRBV2	TRBJ1-4	CASTLNEKLFF	TGTGCCAGCACCTTAAATGAAAAACTGTTTTTT
once	NA	14	TRBV4-3	TRBJ1-6	CASSQEQGNSPLHF	TGCGCCAGCAGCCAAGAACAGGGTAATTCACCCCTCCACTTT
NA	NA	14	TRBV10-1	TRBJ2-2	CASSEKGPPGELFF	TGCGCCAGCAGTGAGAAGGGACCGCCCGGGGAGCTGTTTTTT
NA	NA	14	TRBV2	TRBJ2-1	CASRTSDGYNEQFF	TGTGCCAGCAGAACATCGGACGGCTACAATGAGCAGTTCTTC
NA	NA	13	TRBV28	TRBJ2-7	CASSSRDSYEQYF	TGTGCCAGCAGTAGTAGGGATTCTTACGAGCAGTACTTC
NA	TRBD1	15	TRBV9	TRBJ2-1	CASSTRTGGYNEQFF	TGTGCCAGCAGCACCCGGACAGGGGGCTACAATGAGCAGTTCTTC
NA	TRBD1	14	TRBV6-5	TRBJ1-1	CASMRGQANTEAFF	TGTGCCAGCATGAGGGGGCAAGCGAACACTGAAGCTTTCTTT
NA	TRBD1	16	TRBV7-2	TRBJ2-3	CASSLVRTGGRDTQYF	TGTGCCAGCAGCTTAGTGCGGACAGGGGGCAGAGATACGCAGTATTTT
NA	NA	15	TRBV18	TRBJ2-5	CASSPPTGNQETQYF	TGTGCCAGCTCACCACCGACGGGAAACCAAGAGACCCAGTACTTC
NA	NA	13	TRBV6-5	TRBJ1-1	CASSYDQNTEAFF	TGTGCCAGCAGTTACGACCAGAACACTGAAGCTTTCTTT
NA	NA	13	TRBV28	TRBJ1-2	CASVGPGAYGYTF	TGTGCCAGCGTTGGGCCAGGGGCCTATGGCTACACCTTC
NA	NA	11	TRBV20-1	TRBJ2-7	CSAVRDDEQYF	TGCAGTGCCGTCAGGGATGACGAGCAGTACTTC
NA	NA	12	TRBV18	TRBJ2-7	CASSSLTYEQYF	TGTGCCAGCTCATCCCTCACCTACGAGCAGTACTTC
NA	TRBD2	15	TRBV7-2	TRBJ2-7	CASSWYSGRADEQYF	TGTGCCAGCAGCTGGTATAGCGGGAGGGCCGACGAGCAGTACTTC